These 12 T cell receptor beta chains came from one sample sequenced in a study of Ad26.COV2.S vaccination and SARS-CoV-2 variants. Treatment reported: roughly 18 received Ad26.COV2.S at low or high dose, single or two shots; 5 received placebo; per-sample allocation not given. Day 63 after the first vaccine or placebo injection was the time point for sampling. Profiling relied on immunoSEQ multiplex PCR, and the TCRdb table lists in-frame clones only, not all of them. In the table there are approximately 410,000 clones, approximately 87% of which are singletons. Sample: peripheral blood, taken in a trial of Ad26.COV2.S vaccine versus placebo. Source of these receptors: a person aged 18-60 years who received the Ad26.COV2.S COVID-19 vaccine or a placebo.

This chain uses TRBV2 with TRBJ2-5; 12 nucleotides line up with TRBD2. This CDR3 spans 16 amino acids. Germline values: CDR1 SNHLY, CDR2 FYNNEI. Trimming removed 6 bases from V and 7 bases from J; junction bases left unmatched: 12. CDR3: CASSPSSGGAFGTQYF. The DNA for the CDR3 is TGTGCCAGCAGCCCGTCTAGCGGGGGGGCTTTTGGGACCCAGTACTTC.

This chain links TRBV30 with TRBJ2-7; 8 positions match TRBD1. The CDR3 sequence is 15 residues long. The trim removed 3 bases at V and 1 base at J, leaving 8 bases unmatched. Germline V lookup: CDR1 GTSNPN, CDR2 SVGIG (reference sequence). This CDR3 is CAWSGDRGASYEQYF. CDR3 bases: TGTGCCTGGAGCGGTGACAGGGGCGCTTCCTACGAGCAGTACTTC. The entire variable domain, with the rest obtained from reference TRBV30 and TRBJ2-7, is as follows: SQTIHQWPATLVQPVGSPLSLECTVEGTSNPNLYWYRQAAGRGLQLLFYSVGIGQISSEVPQNLSASRPQDRQFILSSKKLLLSDSGFYLCAWSGDRGASYEQYFGPGTRLTVT.

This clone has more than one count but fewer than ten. This CDR3 reads CARSLGTRSYNSPLHF. CDR3 sequence (DNA): TGTGCCAGAAGCCTGGGGACGAGGTCCTATAATTCACCCCTCCACTTT. The chain carries TRBV5-3 and TRBJ1-6, with a weak D call TRBD1 (5 bases). TRBV5-3 is marked as an open reading frame, function uncertain. The CDR3 extends over 16 amino acids. Trimming left V 4 bases short and J 1 base short, with 12 bases between.

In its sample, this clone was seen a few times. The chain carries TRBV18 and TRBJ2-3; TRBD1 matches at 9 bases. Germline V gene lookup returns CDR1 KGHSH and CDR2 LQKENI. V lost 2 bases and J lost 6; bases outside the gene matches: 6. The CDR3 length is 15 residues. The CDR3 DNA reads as TGTGCCAGCTCACCAAGGACAGGGGTTTATGATACGCAGTATTTT. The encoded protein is CASSPRTGVYDTQYF.

The CDR3 DNA reads as TGTGCCAGCAGCCCCTTTCGGGGGGCGCATGAAGAGACCCAGTACTTC. Encoded protein: CASSPFRGAHEETQYF. The chain couples TRBV7-9 to TRBJ2-5; D may be TRBD2 (7 bases). Germline V gene data show CDR1 as SEHNR and CDR2 as FQNEAQ (reference sequence). The germline V and J ends were trimmed by 5 bases and 3 bases, with 19 bases remaining between them. The CDR3 spans 16 residues.

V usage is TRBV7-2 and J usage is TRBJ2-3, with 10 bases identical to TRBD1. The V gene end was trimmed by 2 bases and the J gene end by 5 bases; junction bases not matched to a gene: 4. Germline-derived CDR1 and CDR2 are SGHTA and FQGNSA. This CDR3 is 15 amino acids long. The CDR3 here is CASSLMGQGIDTQYF. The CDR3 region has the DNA TGTGCCAGCAGCTTAATGGGACAGGGGATAGATACGCAGTATTTT. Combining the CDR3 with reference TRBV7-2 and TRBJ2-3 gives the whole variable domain GAGVSQSPSNKVTEKGKDVELRCDPISGHTALYWYRQSLGQGLEFLIYFQGNSAPDKSGLPSDRFSAERTGGSVSTLTIQRTQQEDSAVYLCASSLMGQGIDTQYFGPGTRLTVL.

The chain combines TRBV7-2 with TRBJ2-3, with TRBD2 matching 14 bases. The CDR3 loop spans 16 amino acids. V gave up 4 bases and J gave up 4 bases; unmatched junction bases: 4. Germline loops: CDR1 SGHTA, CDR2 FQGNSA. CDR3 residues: CASSSGLAGVADTQYF. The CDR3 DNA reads TGTGCCAGCAGCTCGGGACTAGCGGGGGTGGCAGATACGCAGTATTTT.

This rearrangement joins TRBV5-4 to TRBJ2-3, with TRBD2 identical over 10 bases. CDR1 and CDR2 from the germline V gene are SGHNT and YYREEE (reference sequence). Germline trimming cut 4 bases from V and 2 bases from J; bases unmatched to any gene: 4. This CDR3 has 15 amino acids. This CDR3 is CASSLSGGLTDTQYF. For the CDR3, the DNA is TGTGCCAGCAGCCTTAGCGGGGGGCTCACAGATACGCAGTATTTT.

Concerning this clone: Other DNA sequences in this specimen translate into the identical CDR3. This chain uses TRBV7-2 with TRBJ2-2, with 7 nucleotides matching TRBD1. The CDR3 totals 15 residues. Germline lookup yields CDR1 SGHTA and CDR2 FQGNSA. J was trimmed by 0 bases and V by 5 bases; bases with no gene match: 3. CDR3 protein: CASSLGQSNTGELFF. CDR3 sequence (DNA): TGTGCCAGCAGCCTGGGACAGTCGAACACCGGGGAGCTGTTTTTT.

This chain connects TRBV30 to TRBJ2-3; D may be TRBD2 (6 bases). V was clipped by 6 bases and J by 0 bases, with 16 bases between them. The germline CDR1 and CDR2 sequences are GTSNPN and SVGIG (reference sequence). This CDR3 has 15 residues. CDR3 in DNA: TGTGCCTGCAAGCTAGGGGAGGCTAGCACAGATACGCAGTATTTT. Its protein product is CACKLGEASTDTQYF.

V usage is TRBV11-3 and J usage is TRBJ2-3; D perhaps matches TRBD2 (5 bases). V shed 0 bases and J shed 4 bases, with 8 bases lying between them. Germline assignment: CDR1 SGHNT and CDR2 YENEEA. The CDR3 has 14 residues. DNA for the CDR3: TGTGCCAGCAGCTTAGATCAACTAGCAGATACGCAGTATTTT. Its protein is CASSLDQLADTQYF.

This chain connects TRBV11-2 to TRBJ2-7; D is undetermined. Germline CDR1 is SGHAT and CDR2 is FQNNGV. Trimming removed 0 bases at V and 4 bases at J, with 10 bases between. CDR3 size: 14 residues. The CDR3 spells CASSLEVGPYEQYF. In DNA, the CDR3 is TGTGCCAGCAGCTTAGAGGTAGGGCCATACGAGCAGTACTTC.